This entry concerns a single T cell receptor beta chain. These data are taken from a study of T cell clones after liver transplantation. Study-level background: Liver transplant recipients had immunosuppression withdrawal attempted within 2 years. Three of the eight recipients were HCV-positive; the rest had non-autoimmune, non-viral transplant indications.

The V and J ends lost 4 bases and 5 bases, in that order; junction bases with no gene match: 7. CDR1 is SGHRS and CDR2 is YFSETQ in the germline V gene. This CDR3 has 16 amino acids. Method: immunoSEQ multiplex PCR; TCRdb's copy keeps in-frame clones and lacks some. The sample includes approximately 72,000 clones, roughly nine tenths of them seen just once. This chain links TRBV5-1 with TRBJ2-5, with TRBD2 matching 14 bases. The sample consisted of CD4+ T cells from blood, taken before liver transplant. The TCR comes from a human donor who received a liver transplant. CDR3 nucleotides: TGCGCCAGCAGCCCCGGGACTAGCGGGAGAGAGGAGACCCAGTACTTC. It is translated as CASSPGTSGREETQYF.